Listed below are T cell receptor beta chains from one sample, sequenced in a study of shared clonotypes between healthy human individuals. TCRdb's table, derived via immunoSEQ multiplex PCR, lists solely in-frame clones and lacks some. The repertoire includes approximately 1.1 million clones, around 78% of them detected once, and approximately 0.56% sits in the top ten. Sequenced: memory CD4+ T cells from PBMCs. The source is a man aged 18-30 years in good health. Some clones in this sample may be carry-over from other donors' samples. Each CDR3 is given with its conserved first and last residue. Each record gives: V gene, J gene, clone size, D gene, CDR3 DNA, CDR3 protein. D genes are given only for firm matches. Only some rows state a clone size, as once, few, many or a class for expanded clones.

TRBV5-1,TRBJ1-1,.,TRBD1,TGCGCCAGCAGCTCCGGACAGGGTAGGCCCGTAGTCTCTGAAGCTTTCTTT,CASSSGQGRPVVSEAFF
TRBV4-3,TRBJ2-7,.,TRBD2,TGCGCCAGCAGCCAAGATCGACTAGCGCGCGAGCAGTACTTC,CASSQDRLAREQYF
TRBV13,TRBJ1-1,once,.,TGTGCCAGCAGCTTTAACACTGAAGCTTTCTTT,CASSFNTEAFF
TRBV7-9,TRBJ1-2,.,.,TGTGCCAGCAGCTTATCCCCAAGCTATGGCTACACCTTC,CASSLSPSYGYTF
TRBV7-2,TRBJ2-3,.,.,TGTGCCAGCAGCTTAGCACTAGCTAGGGGCACAGATACGCAGTATTTT,CASSLALARGTDTQYF
TRBV15,TRBJ1-5,few,.,TGTGCCACCGCCCCGGGACGGGAGGTAGGCAATCAGCCCCAGCATTTT,CATAPGREVGNQPQHF
TRBV11-2,TRBJ2-7,.,TRBD2,TGTGCCAGCAGGGAGGTCGGGGAGGGTAGGAACGAGCAGTACTTC,CASREVGEGRNEQYF
TRBV2,TRBJ2-7,.,.,TGTGCCAGCAGCGCACAGGGCGCCCAGGCGTACTTC,CASSAQGAQAYF
TRBV27,TRBJ1-2,.,TRBD1,TGTGCCAGCAGTTTAGGGGACAGGGGCCTCTATGGCTACACCTTC,CASSLGDRGLYGYTF
TRBV5-1,TRBJ2-5,few,.,TGCGCCAGCAGCTCGAATAGCGGAAATCAAGAGACCCAGTACTTC,CASSSNSGNQETQYF
TRBV28,TRBJ2-7,.,.,TGTGCCAGCAGTATAATCGGACAGTTGGACTACGAGCAGTACTTC,CASSIIGQLDYEQYF
TRBV11-1,TRBJ2-5,.,.,TGTGCCAGCAGCCATGCTGAAGAGACCCAGTACTTC,CASSHAEETQYF
TRBV5-1,TRBJ1-3,few,TRBD1,TGCGCCAGCAGCTTGGTACAGGGGGCTGGAAACACCATATATTTT,CASSLVQGAGNTIYF
TRBV29-1,TRBJ1-1,few,.,TGCAGCGCCGCAGGGGTCTTCGGCACTGAAGCTTTCTTT,CSAAGVFGTEAFF
TRBV28,TRBJ1-1,.,TRBD1,TGTGCCAGCAGTTTACGACAGGGTGGCACTGAAGCTTTCTTT,CASSLRQGGTEAFF
TRBV6-6,TRBJ1-1,.,TRBD1,TGTGCCAGCAGCCTAGGACAGGGATGGACTGAAGCTTTCTTT,CASSLGQGWTEAFF
TRBV7-2,TRBJ2-1,.,TRBD2,TGTGCCAGCAGCTTAGCGCGGACTAGCGACTACAATGAGCAGTTCTTC,CASSLARTSDYNEQFF
TRBV5-1,TRBJ2-7,.,.,TGCGCCAGCAGCCTCGTTCAGGCCGAGCAGTACTTC,CASSLVQAEQYF
TRBV28,TRBJ2-7,.,TRBD2,TGTGCCAGCAGTTCCTTGGCTAGCGGATCCTACGAGCAGTACTTC,CASSSLASGSYEQYF
TRBV5-5,TRBJ2-7,.,.,TGTGCCAGCAGCTTGGCTTGGGGCGAGCAGTACTTC,CASSLAWGEQYF
TRBV7-2,TRBJ2-5,.,.,TGTGCCAGCAGCTACGCCGGGAGCCATCAAGAGACCCAGTACTTC,CASSYAGSHQETQYF
TRBV5-6,TRBJ1-1,.,.,TGTGCCAGCAGCTTGAGGGGGTTGAACACTGAAGCTTTCTTT,CASSLRGLNTEAFF
TRBV6-1,TRBJ1-1,.,.,TGTGCCAGCAGTTCGAAGTCATGGAACACTGAAGCTTTCTTT,CASSSKSWNTEAFF
TRBV18,TRBJ1-5,.,.,TGTGCCAGCTCCCCGATAGGGGCAGGGAACAATCAGCCCCAGCATTTT,CASSPIGAGNNQPQHF
TRBV6-1,TRBJ2-7,.,TRBD2,TGTGCCAGCAGTGAAGTCGGGGCGGGAGGGCCAACTGGCGAGCAGTACTTC,CASSEVGAGGPTGEQYF
TRBV7-9,TRBJ2-3,.,.,TGTGCCAGCAGGCCCCGGGGCACAGATACGCAGTATTTT,CASRPRGTDTQYF
TRBV5-1,TRBJ1-5,.,.,TGCGCCAGCAGCTTATTTGACGGACGTAATCAGCCCCAGCATTTT,CASSLFDGRNQPQHF
TRBV28,TRBJ2-1,.,.,TGTGCCAGCAGTACCATAGATCGGGACAATGAGCAGTTCTTC,CASSTIDRDNEQFF
TRBV2,TRBJ1-3,.,TRBD1,TGTGCCAGCAGTCTCCCGGACAGGAGCTCTGGAAACACCATATATTTT,CASSLPDRSSGNTIYF
TRBV18,TRBJ1-5,.,TRBD1,TGTGCCAGCTCACGGGACAGCTCCAATCAGCCCCAGCATTTT,CASSRDSSNQPQHF
TRBV7-8,TRBJ2-7,.,.,TGTGCCAGCAGCTTTGTAGGTAGCCAGTACTACGAGCAGTACTTC,CASSFVGSQYYEQYF
TRBV18,TRBJ2-7,.,.,TGTGCCAGCTCACCAACAGTCCCCACCGTTACTAACGAGCAGTACTTC,CASSPTVPTVTNEQYF
TRBV6-5,TRBJ1-1,once,.,TGTGCCAGCAGTTACTCGATGGGGGACGGGAGGACTGAAGCTTTCTTT,CASSYSMGDGRTEAFF
TRBV7-9,TRBJ1-4,few,.,TGTGCCAGCAGCCCCCAAGGAGGGGAAACAGAAAAACTGTTTTTT,CASSPQGGETEKLFF
TRBV9,TRBJ2-7,.,.,TGTGCCAGCAGCGCCCCGTGGGATCATTCGCGGTACTTC,CASSAPWDHSRYF
TRBV7-2,TRBJ1-2,.,.,TGTGCCAGCAGCTGGGGGGCCTATGGCTACACCTTC,CASSWGAYGYTF
TRBV2,TRBJ1-1,.,.,TGTGCCACCGCCGTCTATGGGAACACTGAAGCTTTCTTT,CATAVYGNTEAFF
TRBV5-4,TRBJ2-5,.,.,TGTGCCAGCGCGACAGGCGAGACCCAGTACTTC,CASATGETQYF
TRBV7-8,TRBJ2-3,many,.,TGTGCCAGCAGCTTAAATATAGCGTGGAACACTAGCACAGATACGCAGTATTTT,CASSLNIAWNTSTDTQYF
TRBV29-1,TRBJ1-2,.,TRBD1,TGCAGCGTCGCGCCGACAGGGTTAGGGGGCTACACCTTC,CSVAPTGLGGYTF
TRBV5-4,TRBJ2-1,.,.,TGTGCCAGCAGCCCCGACCCAAGTCTCCCCTACAATGAGCAGTTCTTC,CASSPDPSLPYNEQFF
TRBV9,TRBJ2-2,.,TRBD2,TGTGCCAGCAGCCCCCGTGGGGGACTAGCGGACACCGGGGAGCTGTTTTTT,CASSPRGGLADTGELFF